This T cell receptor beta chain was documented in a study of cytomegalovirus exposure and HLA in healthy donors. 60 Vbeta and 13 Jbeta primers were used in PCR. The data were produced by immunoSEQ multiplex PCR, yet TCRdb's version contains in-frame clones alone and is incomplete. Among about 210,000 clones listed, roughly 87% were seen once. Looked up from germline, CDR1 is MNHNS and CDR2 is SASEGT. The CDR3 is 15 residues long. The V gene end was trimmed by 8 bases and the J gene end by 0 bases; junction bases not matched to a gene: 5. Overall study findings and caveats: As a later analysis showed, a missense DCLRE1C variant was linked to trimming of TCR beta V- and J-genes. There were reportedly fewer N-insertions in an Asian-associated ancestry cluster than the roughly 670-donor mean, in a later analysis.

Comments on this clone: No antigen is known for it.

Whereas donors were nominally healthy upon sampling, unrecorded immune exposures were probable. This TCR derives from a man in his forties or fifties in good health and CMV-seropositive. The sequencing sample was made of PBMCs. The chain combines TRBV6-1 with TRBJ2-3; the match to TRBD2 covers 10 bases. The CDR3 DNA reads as TGTGCCAGCCGGACTAGCGGTAAAAGCACAGATACGCAGTATTTT. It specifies CASRTSGKSTDTQYF.